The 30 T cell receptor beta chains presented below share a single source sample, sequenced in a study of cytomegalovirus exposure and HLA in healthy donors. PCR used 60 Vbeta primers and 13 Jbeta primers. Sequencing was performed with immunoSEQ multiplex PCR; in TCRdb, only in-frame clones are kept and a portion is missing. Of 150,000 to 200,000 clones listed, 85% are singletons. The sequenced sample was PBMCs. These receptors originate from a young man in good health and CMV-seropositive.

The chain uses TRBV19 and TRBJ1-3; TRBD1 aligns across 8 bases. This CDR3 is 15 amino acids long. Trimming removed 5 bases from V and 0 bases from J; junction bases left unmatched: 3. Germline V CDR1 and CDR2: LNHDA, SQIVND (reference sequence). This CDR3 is CASSATGGSGNTIYF. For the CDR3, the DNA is TGTGCCAGTAGTGCCACAGGGGGCTCTGGAAACACCATATATTTT.

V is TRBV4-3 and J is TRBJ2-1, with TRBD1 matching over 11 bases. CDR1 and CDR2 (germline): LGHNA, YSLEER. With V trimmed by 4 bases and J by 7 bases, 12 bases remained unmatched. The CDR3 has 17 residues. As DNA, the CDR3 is TGCGCCAGCAGCCGAGAAAGGACAGGGGGCGGGGGGAATGAGCAGTTCTTC. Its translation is CASSRERTGGGGNEQFF.

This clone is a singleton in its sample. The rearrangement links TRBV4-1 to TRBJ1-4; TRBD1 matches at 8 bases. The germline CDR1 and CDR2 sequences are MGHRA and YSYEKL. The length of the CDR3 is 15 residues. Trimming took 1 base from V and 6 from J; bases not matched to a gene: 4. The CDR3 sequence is CASSQGGQVYEKLFF. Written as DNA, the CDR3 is TGCGCCAGCAGCCAAGGGGGACAGGTTTATGAAAAACTGTTTTTT.

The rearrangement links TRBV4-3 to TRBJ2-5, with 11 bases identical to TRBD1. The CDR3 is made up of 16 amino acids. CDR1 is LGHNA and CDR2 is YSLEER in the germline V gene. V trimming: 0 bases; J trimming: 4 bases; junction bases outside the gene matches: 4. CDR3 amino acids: CASSQDAGTGGETQYF. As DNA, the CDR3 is TGCGCCAGCAGCCAAGATGCAGGGACAGGGGGAGAGACCCAGTACTTC.

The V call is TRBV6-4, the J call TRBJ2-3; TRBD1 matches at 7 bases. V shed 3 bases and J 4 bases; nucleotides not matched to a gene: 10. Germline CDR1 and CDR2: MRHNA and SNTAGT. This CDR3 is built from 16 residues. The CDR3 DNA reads TGTGCCAGCAGTGAAGGGGGCGGTAGTTCCTCAGATACGCAGTATTTT. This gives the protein CASSEGGGSSSDTQYF.

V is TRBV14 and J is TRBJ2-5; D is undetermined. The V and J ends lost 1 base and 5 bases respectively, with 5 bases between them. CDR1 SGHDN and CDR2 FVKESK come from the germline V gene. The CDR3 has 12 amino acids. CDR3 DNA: TGTGCCAGCAGCCAAGTCGGGGAGACCCAGTACTTC. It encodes CASSQVGETQYF.

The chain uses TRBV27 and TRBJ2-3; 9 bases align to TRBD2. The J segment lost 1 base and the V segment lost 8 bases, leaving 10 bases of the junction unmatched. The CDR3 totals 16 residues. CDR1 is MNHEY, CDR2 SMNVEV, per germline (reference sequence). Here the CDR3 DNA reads TGTGCCAGCGGTCGGCTAGCGGGGTACCGCACAGATACGCAGTATTTT. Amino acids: CASGRLAGYRTDTQYF.

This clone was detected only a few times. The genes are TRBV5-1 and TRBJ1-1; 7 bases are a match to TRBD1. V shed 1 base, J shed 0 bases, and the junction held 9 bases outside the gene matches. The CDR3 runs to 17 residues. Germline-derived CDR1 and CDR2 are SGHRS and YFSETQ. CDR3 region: CASSLSPGGNMNTEAFF. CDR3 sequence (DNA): TGCGCCAGCAGCTTGAGCCCAGGGGGGAATATGAACACTGAAGCTTTCTTT.

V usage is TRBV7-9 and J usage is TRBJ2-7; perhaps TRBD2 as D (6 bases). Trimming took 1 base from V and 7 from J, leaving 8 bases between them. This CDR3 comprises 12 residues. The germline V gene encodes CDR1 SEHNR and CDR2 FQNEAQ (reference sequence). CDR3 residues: CASSLEGREQYF. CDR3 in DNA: TGTGCCAGCAGCTTAGAAGGGAGGGAGCAGTACTTC. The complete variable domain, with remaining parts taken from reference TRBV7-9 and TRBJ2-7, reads DTGVSQNPRHKITKRGQNVTFRCDPISEHNRLYWYRQTLGQGPEFLTYFQNEAQLEKSRLLSDRFSAERPKGSFSTLEIQRTEQGDSAMYLCASSLEGREQYFGPGTRLTVT.

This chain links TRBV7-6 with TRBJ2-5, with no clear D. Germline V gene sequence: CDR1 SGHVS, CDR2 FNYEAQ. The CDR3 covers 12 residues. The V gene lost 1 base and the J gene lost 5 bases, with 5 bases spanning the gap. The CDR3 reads CASSLVLETQYF. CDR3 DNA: TGTGCCAGCAGCTTAGTACTCGAGACCCAGTACTTC.

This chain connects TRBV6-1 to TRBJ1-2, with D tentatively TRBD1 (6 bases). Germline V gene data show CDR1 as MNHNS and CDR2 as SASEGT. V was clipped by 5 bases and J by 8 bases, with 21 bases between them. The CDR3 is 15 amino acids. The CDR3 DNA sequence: TGTGCCAGCAGTCCTGAGGGAGGGGGTATTCGGGGCTACACCTTC. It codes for CASSPEGGGIRGYTF.

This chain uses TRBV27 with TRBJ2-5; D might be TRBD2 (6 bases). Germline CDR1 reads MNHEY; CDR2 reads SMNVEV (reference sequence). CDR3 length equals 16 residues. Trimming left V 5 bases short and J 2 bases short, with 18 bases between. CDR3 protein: CASSPSGGDNQETQYF. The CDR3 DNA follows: TGTGCCAGCAGTCCCTCCGGAGGGGATAATCAAGAGACCCAGTACTTC.

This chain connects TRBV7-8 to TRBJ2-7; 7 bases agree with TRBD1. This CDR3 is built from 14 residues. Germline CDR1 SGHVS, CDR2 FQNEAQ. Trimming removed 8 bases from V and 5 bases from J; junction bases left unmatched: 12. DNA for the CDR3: TGTGCCAGCGGGACAGCCACCCGAAGGGACGAGCAGTACTTC. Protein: CASGTATRRDEQYF.

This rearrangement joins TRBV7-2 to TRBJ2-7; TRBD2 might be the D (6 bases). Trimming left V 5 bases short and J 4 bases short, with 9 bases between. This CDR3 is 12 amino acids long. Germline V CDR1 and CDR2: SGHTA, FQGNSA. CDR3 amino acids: CASSGTGYEQYF. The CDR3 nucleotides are TGTGCCAGCAGCGGGACTGGATACGAGCAGTACTTC. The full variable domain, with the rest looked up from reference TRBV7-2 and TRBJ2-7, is GAGVSQSPSNKVTEKGKDVELRCDPISGHTALYWYRQSLGQGLEFLIYFQGNSAPDKSGLPSDRFSAERTGGSVSTLTIQRTQQEDSAVYLCASSGTGYEQYFGPGTRLTVT.

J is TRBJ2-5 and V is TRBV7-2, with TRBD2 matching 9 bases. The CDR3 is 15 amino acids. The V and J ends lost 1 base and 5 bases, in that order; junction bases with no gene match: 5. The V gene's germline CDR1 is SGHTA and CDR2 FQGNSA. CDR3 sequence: CASSLGGGGAETQYF. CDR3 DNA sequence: TGTGCCAGCAGCTTAGGCGGCGGGGGGGCGGAGACCCAGTACTTC.

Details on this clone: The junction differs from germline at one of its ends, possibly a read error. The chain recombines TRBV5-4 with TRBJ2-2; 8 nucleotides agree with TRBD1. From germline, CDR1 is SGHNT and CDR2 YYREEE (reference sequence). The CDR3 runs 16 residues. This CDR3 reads CASRGPPDRAGGKLFF. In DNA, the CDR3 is TGTGCCAGCCGGGGGCCCCCGGACAGGGCCGGCGGGAAGCTGTTTTTT.

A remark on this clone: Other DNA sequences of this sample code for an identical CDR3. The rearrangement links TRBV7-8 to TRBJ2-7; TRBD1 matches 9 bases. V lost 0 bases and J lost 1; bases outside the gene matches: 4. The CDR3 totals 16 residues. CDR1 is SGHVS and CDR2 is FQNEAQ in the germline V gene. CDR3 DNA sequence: TGTGCCAGCAGCTTAGCGGGGACAGGGCAATCCTACGAGCAGTACTTC. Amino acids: CASSLAGTGQSYEQYF.

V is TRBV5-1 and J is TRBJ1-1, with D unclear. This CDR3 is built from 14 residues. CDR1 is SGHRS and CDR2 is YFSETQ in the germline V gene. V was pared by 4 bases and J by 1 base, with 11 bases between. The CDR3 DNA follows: TGCGCCAGCAGCGATCGGGGTCCGAACACTGAAGCTTTCTTT. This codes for CASSDRGPNTEAFF.

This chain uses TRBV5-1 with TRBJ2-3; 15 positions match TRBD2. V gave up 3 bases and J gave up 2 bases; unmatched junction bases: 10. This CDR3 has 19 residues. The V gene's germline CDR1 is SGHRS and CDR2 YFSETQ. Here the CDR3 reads CASSWKPGLAGGPTDTQYF. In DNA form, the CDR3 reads TGCGCCAGCAGCTGGAAACCGGGACTAGCGGGGGGACCCACAGATACGCAGTATTTT.

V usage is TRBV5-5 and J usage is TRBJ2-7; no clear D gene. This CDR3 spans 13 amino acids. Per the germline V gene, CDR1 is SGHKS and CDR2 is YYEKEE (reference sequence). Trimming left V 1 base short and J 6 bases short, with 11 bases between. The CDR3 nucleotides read TGTGCCAGCAGCTTGCGGAATACAGTCGAGCAGTACTTC. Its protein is CASSLRNTVEQYF.

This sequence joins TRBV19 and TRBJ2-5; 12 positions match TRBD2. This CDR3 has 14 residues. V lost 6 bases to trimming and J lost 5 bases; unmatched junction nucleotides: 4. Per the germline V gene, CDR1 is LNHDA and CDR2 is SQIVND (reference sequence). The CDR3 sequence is CASSRLAGEETQYF. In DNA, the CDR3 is TGTGCCAGTAGCCGACTAGCGGGGGAGGAGACCCAGTACTTC.

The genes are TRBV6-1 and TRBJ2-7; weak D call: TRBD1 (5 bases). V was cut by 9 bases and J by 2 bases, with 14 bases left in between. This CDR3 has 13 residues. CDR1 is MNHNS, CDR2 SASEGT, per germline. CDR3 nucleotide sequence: TGTGCCAGTGGTTTTTGGGGCCCCTACGAGCAGTACTTC. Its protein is CASGFWGPYEQYF.

The CDR3: CASGDREYNSPLHF. CDR3 DNA sequence: TGTGCCAGCGGGGATCGGGAATATAATTCACCCCTCCACTTT. V gene TRBV2 combines with J gene TRBJ1-6; D gene uncertain. V was trimmed by 8 bases and J by 4 bases, leaving 12 bases between them. This CDR3 has 14 amino acids. Per germline, CDR1 SNHLY and CDR2 FYNNEI. The entire variable domain, with the rest obtained from reference TRBV2 and TRBJ1-6, is as follows: EPEVTQTPSHQVTQMGQEVILRCVPISNHLYFYWYRQILGQKVEFLVSFYNNEISEKSEIFDDQFSVERPDGSNFTLKIRSTKLEDSAMYFCASGDREYNSPLHFGNGTRLTVT.

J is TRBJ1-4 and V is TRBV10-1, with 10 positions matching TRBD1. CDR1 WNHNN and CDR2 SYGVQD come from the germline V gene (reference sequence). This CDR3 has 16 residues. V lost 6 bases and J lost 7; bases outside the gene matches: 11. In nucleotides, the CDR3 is TGCGCCAGCAGAAGGGGACAGGGGAAGATGGGTGAAAAACTGTTTTTT. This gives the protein CASRRGQGKMGEKLFF.

CDR3 residues: CASSIDSQMNTEAFF. As DNA, the CDR3 is TGTGCCAGTAGTATAGATTCCCAGATGAACACTGAAGCTTTCTTT. The chain carries TRBV19 and TRBJ1-1; D is unclear. Germline-derived CDR1 and CDR2 are LNHDA and SQIVND (reference sequence). V was cut by 0 bases and J by 0 bases, with 8 bases left in between. The CDR3 sequence is 15 residues long.

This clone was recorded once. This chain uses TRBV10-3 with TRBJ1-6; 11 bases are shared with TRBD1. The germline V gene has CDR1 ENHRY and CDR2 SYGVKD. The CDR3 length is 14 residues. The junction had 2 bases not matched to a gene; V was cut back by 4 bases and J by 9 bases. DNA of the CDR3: TGTGCCATCAGTGGGACAGGGGGCGTTTCACCCCTCCACTTT. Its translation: CAISGTGGVSPLHF.

Written as DNA, the CDR3 is TGTGCCAGCAGTACCGATAGCGGGGGTTCCTACGAGCAGTACTTC. It yields the protein CASSTDSGGSYEQYF. This chain joins TRBV2 and TRBJ2-7, with TRBD2 matching over 9 bases. The germline V gene encodes CDR1 SNHLY and CDR2 FYNNEI. The CDR3 sequence is 15 residues long. The V gene end was trimmed by 5 bases and the J gene end by 1 base; junction bases not matched to a gene: 6.

The CDR3 DNA is TGTGCCAGCAGCTTGGGGTCCCTGCGAGAGACCCAGTACTTC. Encoded protein: CASSLGSLRETQYF. The rearrangement links TRBV5-4 to TRBJ2-5; D is ambiguous. The germline V gene has CDR1 SGHNT and CDR2 YYREEE (reference sequence). The CDR3 covers 14 residues. Trimming left V 0 bases short and J 4 bases short, with 10 bases between.

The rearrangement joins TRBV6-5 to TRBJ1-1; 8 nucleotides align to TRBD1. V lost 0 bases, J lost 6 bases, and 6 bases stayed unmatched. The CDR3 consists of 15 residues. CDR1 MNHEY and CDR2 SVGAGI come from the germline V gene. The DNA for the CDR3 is TGTGCCAGCAGTTACTCGGCAGGGGGCAGGTCTGAAGCTTTCTTT. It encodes CASSYSAGGRSEAFF.

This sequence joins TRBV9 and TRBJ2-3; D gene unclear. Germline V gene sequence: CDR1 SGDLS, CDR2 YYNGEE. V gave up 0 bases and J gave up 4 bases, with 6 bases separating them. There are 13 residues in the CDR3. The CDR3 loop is CASSVALSDTQYF. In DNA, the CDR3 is TGTGCCAGCAGCGTAGCGCTATCAGATACGCAGTATTTT.